These 15 T cell receptor beta chains were sequenced from one sample in a study of beta chain features in type 1 diabetes. Broader study findings: Significant though moderate, a shortening of TCRB CDR3s appeared in all four CD4+ subsets of Type 1 diabetes patients.

Their antigens are not known. The study reverse transcribed the entire isolated RNA, so it sequenced expressed TCRB transcripts. Profiled with immunoSEQ multiplex PCR; TCRdb holds only in-frame clones, not every one. The profile shows about 650,000 clones, under 15% of them singletons. Sequenced: naive CD4+ T cells from blood. The receptor set was obtained from a man aged 25 to 40 with type 1 diabetes.

This clone appeared a few times. This chain joins TRBV9 and TRBJ2-1; D not resolved. The germline CDR1 and CDR2 sequences are SGDLS and YYNGEE. V was shortened by 5 bases and J by 0 bases, with 12 bases between the two germline ends. The CDR3 loop spans 15 amino acids. CDR3 bases: TGTGCCAGCAGTGTACAGCTTCACTCCTACAATGAGCAGTTCTTC. It translates to CASSVQLHSYNEQFF.

The V gene is TRBV5-6, the J gene TRBJ2-1; D is unresolved. The CDR3 is 12 residues long. V shed 0 bases and J shed 7 bases, with 5 bases lying between them. Germline V CDR1 and CDR2: SGHDT, YYEEEE. The CDR3: CASSLVLNEQFF. CDR3 in DNA: TGTGCCAGCAGCTTGGTTTTGAATGAGCAGTTCTTC.

Only a few counts were recorded for this clone. The chain uses TRBV7-3 and TRBJ2-1; D tentatively fits TRBD1 or TRBD2 (5 bases each). Germline V gene sequence: CDR1 SGHTA, CDR2 FQGTGA. This CDR3 region has 13 residues. V lost 0 bases to trimming and J lost 9 bases, with 9 bases between them. DNA for the CDR3: TGTGCCAGCAGCTTAACAGGGGACGGTGAGCAGTTCTTC. Protein sequence: CASSLTGDGEQFF. Using reference TRBV7-3 and TRBJ2-1 for the parts outside the CDR3, the full variable domain is GAGVSQTPSNKVTEKGKYVELRCDPISGHTALYWYRQSLGQGPEFLIYFQGTGAADDSGLPNDRFFAVRPEGSVSTLKIQRTERGDSAVYLCASSLTGDGEQFFGPGTRLTVL.

The chain combines TRBV7-9 with TRBJ1-3; a possible D gene is TRBD1 (6 bases). The CDR3 is 16 residues long. The V gene's germline CDR1 is SEHNR and CDR2 FQNEAQ (reference sequence). V dropped 3 bases and J dropped 4 bases, with 16 bases sitting between them. CDR3 region: CASSLGTGRPGNTIYF. The CDR3 DNA reads as TGTGCCAGCAGCTTGGGAACAGGGCGGCCCGGAAACACCATATATTTT.

The rearrangement links TRBV7-9 to TRBJ1-4; 9 bases align to TRBD1. This CDR3 contains 15 residues. Germline loops: CDR1 SEHNR, CDR2 FQNEAQ (reference sequence). V gave up 5 bases and J gave up 7 bases; unmatched junction bases: 8. The CDR3 region is CASSPLQGAIEKLFF. CDR3 bases: TGTGCCAGCAGCCCCCTACAGGGGGCAATTGAAAAACTGTTTTTT.

This clone was observed a few times. This chain joins TRBV19 and TRBJ1-6; no clear D. V lost 6 bases and J 7 bases, leaving 16 bases between the germline ends. CDR1 LNHDA and CDR2 SQIVND come from the germline V gene (reference sequence). The CDR3 has 15 amino acids. The CDR3 region is CASSAGRPINSPLHF. The CDR3 region has the DNA TGTGCCAGTAGCGCAGGAAGGCCGATCAATTCACCCCTCCACTTT.

The chain has TRBV2 and TRBJ1-1, with D perhaps TRBD1 (6 bases). This CDR3 comprises 13 residues. Trimming left V 6 bases short and J 4 bases short, with 12 bases between. Germline lookup yields CDR1 SNHLY and CDR2 FYNNEI. Written as DNA, the CDR3 is TGTGCCAGCAGGGACACAGGGCGCACTGAAGCTTTCTTT. This encodes CASRDTGRTEAFF.

The rearrangement links TRBV7-9 to TRBJ2-1; D not resolved. CDR1 is SEHNR and CDR2 is FQNEAQ in the germline V gene (reference sequence). The CDR3 contains 15 residues. V dropped 1 base and J dropped 2 bases, with 9 bases sitting between them. The CDR3 loop reads CASSLEGRTYNEQFF. Here the CDR3 DNA reads TGTGCCAGCAGCTTAGAGGGAAGGACCTACAATGAGCAGTTCTTC.

The sample holds a few counts of this clone. The V call is TRBV5-1, the J call TRBJ2-7; the match to TRBD1 covers 8 bases. The CDR3 spans 14 residues. Germline lookup yields CDR1 SGHRS and CDR2 YFSETQ. Trimming took 6 bases from V and 3 from J; bases not matched to a gene: 8. This chain's CDR3 is CASTWVTGVYEQYF. The CDR3 region has the DNA TGCGCCAGCACCTGGGTGACAGGGGTCTACGAGCAGTACTTC. Full variable domain (missing parts from reference TRBV5-1 and TRBJ2-7): KAGVTQTPRYLIKTRGQQVTLSCSPISGHRSVSWYQQTPGQGLQFLFEYFSETQRNKGNFPGRFSGRQFSNSRSEMNVSTLELGDSALYLCASTWVTGVYEQYFGPGTRLTVT.

V usage is TRBV6-1 and J usage is TRBJ2-3; D remains ambiguous. This CDR3 has 14 residues. Per the germline V gene, CDR1 is MNHNS and CDR2 is SASEGT. Deletions cut 0 bases from V and 1 base from J, with 5 bases between. The CDR3 sequence: CASSEATGTDTQYF. DNA for the CDR3: TGTGCCAGCAGTGAAGCGACGGGCACAGATACGCAGTATTTT.

This clone appeared a few times. The chain links TRBV7-2 to TRBJ2-2; D is uncertain. Per the germline V gene, CDR1 is SGHTA and CDR2 is FQGNSA. The CDR3 sequence is 13 residues long. V dropped 4 bases and J dropped 6 bases, with 9 bases sitting between them. The CDR3 bases are TGTGCCAGCAGCTCAGTTAGCTCCGGGGAGCTGTTTTTT. It codes for CASSSVSSGELFF.

In this sample, this clone turned up a few times. V gene TRBV9 combines with J gene TRBJ1-6, with D possibly being TRBD1 (5 bases). V was trimmed by 3 bases and J by 9 bases, leaving 13 bases between them. CDR3 length: 14 residues. Looked up from germline, CDR1 is SGDLS and CDR2 is YYNGEE. The CDR3 sequence is CASSGLSQGSPLHF. The DNA for the CDR3 is TGTGCCAGCAGCGGCTTATCGCAGGGTTCACCCCTCCACTTT.

V is TRBV7-2 and J is TRBJ1-2; no reliable D call. This CDR3 is built from 12 residues. Trimming removed 8 bases at V and 5 bases at J, with 12 bases between. Germline lookup yields CDR1 SGHTA and CDR2 FQGNSA. DNA for the CDR3: TGTGCCAGCGGCGGAGGAGGGTATGGCTACACCTTC. It yields the protein CASGGGGYGYTF.

Only a few counts were recorded for this clone. The CDR3 is CASNRQRANYGYTF. The CDR3 DNA is TGTGCCAGCAACCGCCAGAGAGCTAACTATGGCTACACCTTC. The J gene is TRBJ1-2, the V gene TRBV7-9; no clear D. V shed 7 bases and J shed 0 bases, with 12 bases lying between them. Germline CDR1 SEHNR, CDR2 FQNEAQ (reference sequence). The CDR3 is 14 residues long.

The sample holds a few counts of this clone. The chain joins TRBV5-8 to TRBJ1-5, with a tentative D call TRBD1 (6 bases). Trimming shortened V by 4 bases and J by 7 bases, and 15 bases separated the two germline ends. The germline V gene has CDR1 SGHTS and CDR2 YDEGEE. The CDR3 totals 14 residues. The CDR3 is CASSRATGLQPQHF. The CDR3 DNA follows: TGTGCCAGCAGCAGAGCAACAGGGTTGCAGCCCCAGCATTTT. Variable domain in full (rest from reference TRBV5-8 and TRBJ1-5): EAGVTQSPTHLIKTRGQQATLRCSPISGHTSVYWYQQALGLGLQFLLWYDEGEERNRGNFPPRFSGRQFPNYSSELNVNALELEDSALYLCASSRATGLQPQHFGDGTRLSIL.